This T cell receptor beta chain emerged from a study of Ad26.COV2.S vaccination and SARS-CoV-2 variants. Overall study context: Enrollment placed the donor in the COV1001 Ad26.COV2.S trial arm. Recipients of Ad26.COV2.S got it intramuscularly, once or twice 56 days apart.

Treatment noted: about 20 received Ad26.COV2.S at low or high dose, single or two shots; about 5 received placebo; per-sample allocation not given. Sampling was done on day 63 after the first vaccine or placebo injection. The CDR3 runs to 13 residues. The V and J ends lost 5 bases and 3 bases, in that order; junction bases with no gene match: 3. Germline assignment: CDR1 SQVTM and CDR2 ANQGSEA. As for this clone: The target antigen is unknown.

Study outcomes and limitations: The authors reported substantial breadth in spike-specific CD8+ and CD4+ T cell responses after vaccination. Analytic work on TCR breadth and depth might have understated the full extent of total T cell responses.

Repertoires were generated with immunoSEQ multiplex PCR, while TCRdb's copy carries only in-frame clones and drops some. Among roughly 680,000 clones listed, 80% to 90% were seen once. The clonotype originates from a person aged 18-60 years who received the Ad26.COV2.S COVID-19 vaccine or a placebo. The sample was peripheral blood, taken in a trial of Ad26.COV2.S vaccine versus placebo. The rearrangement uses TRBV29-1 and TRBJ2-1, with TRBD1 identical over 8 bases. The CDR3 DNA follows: TGCAGCGTTCGGGACAGGAACTACAATGAGCAGTTCTTC. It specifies CSVRDRNYNEQFF.